These 15 T cell receptor beta chains were all obtained from the same sample, sequenced in a study of blood T cell repertoires in COVID-19. TCRdb's table, derived via immunoSEQ multiplex PCR, lists solely in-frame clones and lacks some. The sample yields fewer than 350,000 clones, roughly 85% seen once. Material for sequencing was PBMCs or T cells enriched from blood (not recorded which). The receptors were gathered from a woman between 45 and 65 years old who had recovered from COVID-19.

The chain couples TRBV6-1 to TRBJ2-3, with 14 positions matching TRBD2. V lost 3 bases to trimming and J lost 4 bases; unmatched junction nucleotides: 0. The germline gives CDR1 MNHNS, CDR2 SASEGT. This CDR3 region has 15 residues. CDR3 amino acids: CASSETSGGADTQYF. The CDR3 nucleotides are TGTGCCAGCAGTGAGACTAGCGGGGGGGCAGATACGCAGTATTTT.

V gene TRBV7-9 combines with J gene TRBJ2-7; D unclear. The CDR3 length is 12 residues. Trimming took 5 bases from V and 0 from J, leaving 5 bases between them. Germline V gene lookup returns CDR1 SEHNR and CDR2 FQNEAQ (reference sequence). CDR3 in amino acids: CASSPPSYEQYF. CDR3 coding DNA: TGTGCCAGCAGCCCTCCCTCCTACGAGCAGTACTTC.

The V gene is TRBV2, the J gene TRBJ1-2; the D is unclear. V was shortened by 6 bases and J by 2 bases, with 10 bases between the two germline ends. This CDR3 contains 13 residues. The germline V gene encodes CDR1 SNHLY and CDR2 FYNNEI. The CDR3 region is CASRSQRNYGYTF. CDR3 bases: TGTGCCAGCAGGAGCCAGAGGAACTATGGCTACACCTTC. The full variable domain, completed using reference TRBV2 and TRBJ1-2, is EPEVTQTPSHQVTQMGQEVILRCVPISNHLYFYWYRQILGQKVEFLVSFYNNEISEKSEIFDDQFSVERPDGSNFTLKIRSTKLEDSAMYFCASRSQRNYGYTFGSGTRLTVV.

This clone is a singleton in its sample. The chain uses TRBV18 and TRBJ1-5; D might be TRBD1 (5 bases). The CDR3 sequence is 13 residues long. Germline V gene data show CDR1 as KGHSH and CDR2 as LQKENI. V was cut by 2 bases and J by 7 bases, with 9 bases left in between. CDR3 DNA: TGTGCCAGCTCACCAGGGGAGGGGCAGCCCCAGCATTTT. It codes for CASSPGEGQPQHF.

A few counts support this clone. This sequence joins TRBV7-9 and TRBJ1-1, with unresolved D. V was pared by 3 bases and J by 5 bases, with 16 bases between. The CDR3 spans 15 residues. CDR1 and CDR2 from the germline V gene are SEHNR and FQNEAQ (reference sequence). Here the CDR3 reads CASSFGRGRGTEAFF. DNA for the CDR3: TGTGCCAGCAGCTTTGGTCGGGGTAGAGGGACTGAAGCTTTCTTT.

The V and J genes are TRBV5-8 and TRBJ1-1, with D possibly matching TRBD1 (6 bases). Germline loops: CDR1 SGHTS, CDR2 YDEGEE. The CDR3 extends over 15 amino acids. V shed 0 bases and J shed 2 bases, with 11 bases lying between them. In DNA, the CDR3 is TGTGCCAGCAGCTTGGAAGGGACAAGTAACACTGAAGCTTTCTTT. Protein: CASSLEGTSNTEAFF. The variable domain in full, completed from reference TRBV5-8 and TRBJ1-1, reads EAGVTQSPTHLIKTRGQQATLRCSPISGHTSVYWYQQALGLGLQFLLWYDEGEERNRGNFPPRFSGRQFPNYSSELNVNALELEDSALYLCASSLEGTSNTEAFFGQGTRLTVV.

The V gene is TRBV27, the J gene TRBJ2-3, with 10 bases lining up with TRBD2. CDR3 length equals 13 residues. CDR1 and CDR2 (germline): MNHEY, SMNVEV (reference sequence). CDR3 nucleotide sequence: TGTGCTGTGAGAGCGGGGGGGCGGGATACGCAGTATTTT. Amino acids: CAVRAGGRDTQYF.

This clone was counted a few times. The CDR3 nucleotides are TGTGCCAGCAGTACGGGGTGGAATTCACCCCTCCACTTT. It is translated as CASSTGWNSPLHF. The genes are TRBV2 and TRBJ1-6; no clear D gene. The CDR3 contains 13 residues. Germline-derived CDR1 and CDR2 are SNHLY and FYNNEI. V dropped 5 bases and J dropped 7 bases, with 9 bases sitting between them.

This chain joins TRBV7-6 and TRBJ2-5; perhaps TRBD1 as D (6 bases). The V and J ends lost 4 bases and 5 bases respectively, with 11 bases between them. CDR1 is SGHVS, CDR2 FNYEAQ, per germline. The CDR3 is made up of 13 amino acids. CDR3: CASSSTRGETQYF. The CDR3 DNA reads TGTGCCAGCAGCTCGACCAGGGGCGAGACCCAGTACTTC.

This chain links TRBV19 with TRBJ1-1, with D perhaps matching TRBD1 (6 bases). The length of the CDR3 is 14 residues. Trimming took off 10 bases at V and 0 bases at J, with 15 bases between the two ends. CDR1 is LNHDA and CDR2 is SQIVND in the germline V gene (reference sequence). Here the CDR3 reads CATGPQGLNTEAFF. In DNA, the CDR3 is TGTGCCACTGGGCCTCAGGGGTTGAACACTGAAGCTTTCTTT.

The chain is built from TRBV9 and TRBJ1-4; D may be TRBD1 (5 bases). V lost 0 bases, J lost 5 bases, and 17 bases lay in between. The CDR3 extends over 17 amino acids. The germline V gene encodes CDR1 SGDLS and CDR2 YYNGEE. The DNA of the CDR3 is TGTGCCAGCAGCGTAGAGGGGTATGATTCCCTAAATGAAAAACTGTTTTTT. It yields the protein CASSVEGYDSLNEKLFF. Combining the CDR3 with reference TRBV9 and TRBJ1-4 gives the whole variable domain DSGVTQTPKHLITATGQRVTLRCSPRSGDLSVYWYQQSLDQGLQFLIQYYNGEERAKGNILERFSAQQFPDLHSELNLSSLELGDSALYFCASSVEGYDSLNEKLFFGSGTQLSVL.

This chain connects TRBV7-5 to TRBJ2-5; the D call in the table, TRBD2, was not verified against the DNA. TRBV7-5 is tagged as a pseudogene. The CDR3 spans 16 residues. CDR3 nucleotides: TGTGCCATCCCGAGTACGACGGTACGGAGAGGGGAGACCCAGTACTTC. Protein sequence: CAIPSTTVRRGETQYF.

The chain joins TRBV18 to TRBJ1-4; D is possibly TRBD1 (6 bases). V lost 6 bases, J lost 11 bases, and 19 bases lay in between. The CDR3 runs 14 residues. Germline CDR1 reads KGHSH; CDR2 reads LQKENI. CDR3: CASSGTLQDQKLFF. CDR3 bases: TGTGCCAGCTCCGGGACACTCCAGGACCAGAAACTGTTTTTT.

This clone was observed a handful of times. V usage is TRBV19 and J usage is TRBJ1-4; 8 positions agree with TRBD1. Germline-derived CDR1 and CDR2 are LNHDA and SQIVND (reference sequence). V dropped 3 bases and J dropped 5; count of bases not matched to a gene: 14. The CDR3 contains 18 residues. CDR3 amino acids: CASSILPTRTGRNEKLFF. Here the CDR3 DNA reads TGTGCCAGTAGTATTCTTCCGACTCGGACAGGGCGGAATGAAAAACTGTTTTTT.

V usage is TRBV10-1 and J usage is TRBJ2-3; weak D call: TRBD1 (5 bases). The germline V and J ends were trimmed by 0 bases and 4 bases, with 5 bases remaining between them. Germline CDR1 and CDR2: WNHNN and SYGVQD (reference sequence). CDR3 size: 13 residues. The CDR3 sequence is CASSESGADTQYF. The CDR3 region has the DNA TGCGCCAGCAGTGAGTCAGGGGCAGATACGCAGTATTTT.